This section outlines one TCR beta chain sequence together with its context. This sample is drawn from a study of technical replicates of blood from several donors. Germline V CDR1 and CDR2: MDHEN, SYDVKM. The CDR3 has 14 amino acids. Trimming took off 2 bases at V and 1 base at J, with 9 bases between the two ends. Generated by immunoSEQ multiplex PCR, the TCRdb table keeps only in-frame clones and is missing some. Of 60,000 to 95,000 clones in the sample, about nine tenths are singletons; the top ten hold under 0.4%. The chain couples TRBV28 to TRBJ2-7; maybe TRBD1 (5 bases). This sequence was found in a human donor in good health. Some clones in this sample may be carry-over from other donors' samples. Specimen: T cells isolated from PBMCs. CDR3 coding DNA: TGTGCCAGCAGTTTAGCAGGGTATTCCTACGAGCAGTACTTC. It yields the protein CASSLAGYSYEQYF.